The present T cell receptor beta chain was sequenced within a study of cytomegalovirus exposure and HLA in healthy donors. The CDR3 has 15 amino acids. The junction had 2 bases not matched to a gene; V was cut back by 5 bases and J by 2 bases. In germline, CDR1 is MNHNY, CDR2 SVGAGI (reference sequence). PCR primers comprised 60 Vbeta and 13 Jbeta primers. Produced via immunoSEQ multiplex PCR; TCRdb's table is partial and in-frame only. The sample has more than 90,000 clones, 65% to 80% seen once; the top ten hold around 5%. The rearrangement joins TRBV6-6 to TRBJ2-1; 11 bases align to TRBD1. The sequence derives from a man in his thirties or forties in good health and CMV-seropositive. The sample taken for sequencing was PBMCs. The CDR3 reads CASSGDRGTYNEQFF. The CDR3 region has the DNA TGTGCCAGCAGTGGGGACAGGGGGACCTACAATGAGCAGTTCTTC.